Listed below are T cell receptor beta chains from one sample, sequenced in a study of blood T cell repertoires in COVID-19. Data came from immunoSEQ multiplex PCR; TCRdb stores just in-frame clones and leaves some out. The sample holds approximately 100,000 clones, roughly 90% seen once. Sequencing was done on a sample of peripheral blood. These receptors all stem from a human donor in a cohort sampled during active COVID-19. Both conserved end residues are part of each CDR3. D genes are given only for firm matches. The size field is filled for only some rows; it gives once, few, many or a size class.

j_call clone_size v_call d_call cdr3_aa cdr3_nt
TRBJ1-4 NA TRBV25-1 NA CASSADGFGNEKLFF TGTGCCAGCAGTGCCGACGGGTTTGGGAATGAAAAACTGTTTTTT
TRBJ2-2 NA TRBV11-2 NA CASSFSAATNTGELFF TGTGCCAGCAGCTTTTCGGCAGCGACGAACACCGGGGAGCTGTTTTTT
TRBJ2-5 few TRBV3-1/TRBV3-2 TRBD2 CASSLRLAGGETQYF TGTGCCAGCAGTTTAAGACTAGCGGGGGGAGAGACCCAGTACTTC
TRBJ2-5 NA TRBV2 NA CASPQAGRYQETQYF TGTGCCAGCCCCCAGGCAGGGCGTTACCAAGAGACCCAGTACTTC
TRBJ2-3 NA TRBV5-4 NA CASSSDDLGSASTDTQYF TGTGCCAGCAGCTCGGATGACTTGGGGAGCGCTAGCACAGATACGCAGTATTTT
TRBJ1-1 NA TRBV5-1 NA CASSAEVRVAEAFF TGCGCCAGCAGCGCGGAAGTCCGGGTGGCTGAAGCTTTCTTT
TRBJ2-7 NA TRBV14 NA CPPRAGSPYEQYF TGTCCTCCTAGGGCGGGGTCCCCCTACGAGCAGTACTTC
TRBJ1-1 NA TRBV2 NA CASSERGNTEAFF TGTGCCAGCAGTGAAAGGGGGAACACTGAAGCTTTCTTT
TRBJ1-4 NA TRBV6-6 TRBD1 CASRQDRGLTNEKLFF TGTGCCAGCAGACAGGACAGGGGCCTAACTAATGAAAAACTGTTTTTT
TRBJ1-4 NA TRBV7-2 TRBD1 CASSLGGQGSEKLFF TGTGCCAGCAGCTTAGGGGGACAGGGCAGTGAAAAACTGTTTTTT
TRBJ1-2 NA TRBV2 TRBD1 CASSKQGAYGKGYTF TGTGCCAGCAGTAAACAGGGGGCCTACGGAAAGGGCTACACCTTC
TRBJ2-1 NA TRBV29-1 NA CSVEVRGGVNEQFF TGCAGCGTTGAGGTCCGGGGCGGGGTCAATGAGCAGTTCTTC
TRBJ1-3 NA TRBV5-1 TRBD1 CASSLGQGFIAEDTIYF TGCGCCAGCAGCTTGGGACAGGGTTTTATCGCCGAAGACACCATATATTTT
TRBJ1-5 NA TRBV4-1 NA CASSQESGGNQPQHF TGCGCCAGCAGCCAAGAGTCGGGTGGCAATCAGCCCCAGCATTTT
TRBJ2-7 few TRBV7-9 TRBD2 CASSYVGLAGASEQYF TGTGCCAGCAGCTACGTCGGACTAGCGGGTGCTTCCGAGCAGTACTTC
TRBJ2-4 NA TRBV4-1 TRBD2 CASSRAGDQNIQYF TGCGCCAGCAGTCGAGCGGGGGATCAAAACATTCAGTACTTC
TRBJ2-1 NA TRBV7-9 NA CASSSRDLNYNEQFF TGTGCCAGCAGCTCACGGGACTTAAACTACAATGAGCAGTTCTTC
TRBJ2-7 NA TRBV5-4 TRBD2 CASSWRTSGSYEQYF TGTGCCAGCAGCTGGAGGACTAGCGGTTCCTACGAGCAGTACTTC
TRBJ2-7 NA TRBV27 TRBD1 CASSFGTGVPEQYF TGTGCCAGCAGTTTTGGGACAGGGGTGCCCGAGCAGTACTTC
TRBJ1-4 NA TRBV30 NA CAWRRGFGRAYEKLFF TGTGCCTGGAGGAGGGGGTTCGGCAGGGCTTATGAAAAACTGTTTTTT
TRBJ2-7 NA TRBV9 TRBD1 CASSVGGQGNEQYF TGTGCCAGCAGCGTAGGGGGACAGGGTAACGAGCAGTACTTC
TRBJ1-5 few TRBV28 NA CASSLQGGQPQHF TGTGCCAGCAGTTTACAGGGCGGCCAGCCCCAGCATTTT
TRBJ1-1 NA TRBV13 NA CASISGGPNTEAFF TGTGCCAGCATCTCCGGAGGTCCAAACACTGAAGCTTTCTTT
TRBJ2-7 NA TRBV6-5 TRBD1 CASSPQGRTREQYF TGTGCCAGCAGCCCACAGGGGAGAACGCGCGAGCAGTACTTC
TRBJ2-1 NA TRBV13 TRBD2 CASSSSGVYNEQFF TGTGCCAGCAGCTCTAGCGGGGTCTACAATGAGCAGTTCTTC
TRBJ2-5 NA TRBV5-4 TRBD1 CASSFGQGGQETQYF TGTGCCAGCAGCTTTGGACAGGGGGGCCAAGAGACCCAGTACTTC
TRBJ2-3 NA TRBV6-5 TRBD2 CACHSGSTDTQYF TGTGCCTGTCATAGCGGGAGCACAGATACGCAGTATTTT
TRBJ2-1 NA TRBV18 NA CASSPTRDSNEQFF TGTGCCAGCTCACCGACAAGAGACAGCAATGAGCAGTTCTTC
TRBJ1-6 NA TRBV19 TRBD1 CASRPDRGLYNSPLHF TGTGCCAGTAGACCTGACAGGGGATTGTATAATTCACCCCTCCACTTT
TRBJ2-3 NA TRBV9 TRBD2 CASSVVGLAADTQYF TGTGCCAGCAGCGTAGTCGGACTAGCGGCAGATACGCAGTATTTT
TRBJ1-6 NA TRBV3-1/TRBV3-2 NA CASSQGQVTGTPLHF TGTGCCAGCAGCCAAGGACAGGTTACCGGAACACCCCTCCACTTT
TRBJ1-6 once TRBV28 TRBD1 CASSPTGESSPLHF TGTGCCAGCAGTCCTACAGGGGAGAGTTCACCCCTCCACTTT
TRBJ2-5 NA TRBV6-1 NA CASSEGQRGGETQYF TGTGCCAGCAGTGAAGGGCAGCGAGGAGGAGAGACCCAGTACTTC
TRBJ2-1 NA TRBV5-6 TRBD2 CASSWGGSSLQFF TGTGCCAGCAGCTGGGGAGGGTCTAGTCTACAGTTCTTC
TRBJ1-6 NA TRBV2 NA CASRIQGRGNSPLHF TGTGCCAGCAGGATACAGGGTCGGGGCAATTCACCCCTCCACTTT
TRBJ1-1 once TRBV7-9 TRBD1 CASSAQGGNTEAFF TGTGCCAGCAGCGCCCAGGGGGGGAACACTGAAGCTTTCTTT
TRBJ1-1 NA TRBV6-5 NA CASRQAGKAFF TGTGCCAGCAGGCAGGCGGGAAAAGCTTTCTTT
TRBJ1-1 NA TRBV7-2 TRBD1 CASRGRTGSTEAFF TGTGCCAGCAGGGGGCGGACAGGGAGCACTGAAGCTTTCTTT
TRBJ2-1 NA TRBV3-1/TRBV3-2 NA CASSQDGGRYEQFF TGTGCCAGCAGCCAAGATGGGGGGAGATATGAGCAGTTCTTC
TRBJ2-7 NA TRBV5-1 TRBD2 CASTWTSGSRPPYEQYF TGCGCCAGCACCTGGACTAGCGGGAGTCGACCACCCTACGAGCAGTACTTC
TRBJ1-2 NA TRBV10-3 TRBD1 CAISVDRGLGYTF TGTGCCATCAGTGTCGACAGGGGGCTTGGCTACACCTTC